The clone carrying this T cell receptor (beta chain) was seen a handful of times. This record belongs to a study of T cells in Graves' hyperthyroidism and ophthalmopathy. Researchers amplified the TCR beta CDR3 regions from RNA transcripts. First-round RT-PCR with HTBI primers amplified the TCR CDR3 region. TCRdb reprocessed the multiplex PCR reads with MiXCR, giving one entry per CDR3 protein. The table includes about half a million distinct CDR3 sequences, around 20% detected once. The sample comprised blood. The receptor comes from a man between 18 and 29 years old with Graves' hyperthyroidism.

CDR3 sequence: CASSYSAVTLNTEAFF. CDR3 nucleotides: TGTGCCAGCAGTTACTCGGCAGTTACCCTGAACACTGAAGCTTTCTTT. The genes are TRBV6-2 or TRBV6-3 and TRBJ1-1, with D unresolved. CDR3 length equals 16 residues. Per germline, CDR1 MNHEY and CDR2 SVGEGT. V was cut by 0 bases and J by 0 bases, with 11 bases left in between.